This T cell receptor (beta chain) is drawn from a study of neurological immune-mediated disorders. Study results and limitations: In HTLV-1-associated myelopathy, TCR clonal expansion was greatest, whereas multiple sclerosis had the least, falling below healthy controls.

Every sequencing run generated in excess of 160 million TCR-beta sequences. These sequences covered 15-18 subjects. TCRdb reprocessed the 5' RACE reads with MiXCR, giving one entry per CDR3 protein. Of fewer than 25,000 distinct CDR3 sequences in the sample, about 10% were seen once. It was from 2 million PBMCs stored at -80 C that the unsorted libraries were obtained. There are many counts of this clonotype. What it recognizes is unknown. Sequenced input: PBMCs. This receptor was identified in a woman in her fifties or sixties with HTLV-1-associated myelopathy (HAM/TSP).

The CDR3 sequence is CASSVKGGTYEQYF. CDR3 bases: TGTGCCAGCAGCGTAAAAGGCGGAACCTACGAGCAGTACTTC. The V and J genes are TRBV9 and TRBJ2-7; unclear D gene. This CDR3 region has 14 residues. The ends were cut back, 1 base at V and 2 bases at J, with 10 bases in the middle. CDR1 and CDR2 (germline): SGDLS, YYNGEE.